The rows below give T cell receptor beta chains drawn from one sample of a study of T cells in Graves' hyperthyroidism and ophthalmopathy. TCRdb reanalysed the multiplex PCR reads using MiXCR and keeps one entry per CDR3 protein. The table includes roughly 660,000 distinct CDR3 sequences, roughly 17% detected once. Sample: blood. The receptor source for this set is a man aged 45-65 years with Graves' hyperthyroidism. Both conserved end residues are part of each CDR3. D genes are given only for firm matches. The size entry is marked missing in some rows and otherwise reads once, few, many or a size class.

j_call: TRBJ1-2; clone_size: many; d_call: -; v_call: TRBV6-1; cdr3_aa: CASSASDSTQSYGYTF; cdr3_nt: TGTGCCAGCAGCGCATCGGACAGCACACAGAGCTATGGCTACACCTTC
j_call: TRBJ1-1; clone_size: few; d_call: -; v_call: TRBV4-3; cdr3_aa: CASSQEQGAEAFF; cdr3_nt: TGCGCCAGCAGCCAAGAACAGGGCGCTGAAGCTTTCTTT
j_call: TRBJ2-7; clone_size: -; d_call: -; v_call: TRBV4-3; cdr3_aa: CASSQEFGGSYEQYF; cdr3_nt: TGCGCCAGCAGCCAAGAATTTGGTGGGTCCTACGAGCAGTACTTC
j_call: TRBJ1-1; clone_size: few; d_call: TRBD1; v_call: TRBV12-3/TRBV12-4; cdr3_aa: CASSFGTGGRNTEAFF; cdr3_nt: TGTGCCAGCAGTTTTGGGACAGGGGGCAGGAACACTGAAGCTTTCTTT
j_call: TRBJ1-2; clone_size: few; d_call: -; v_call: TRBV28; cdr3_aa: CASSFRGRGYTF; cdr3_nt: TGTGCCAGCAGTTTTAGGGGCCGTGGCTACACCTTC
j_call: TRBJ1-5; clone_size: many; d_call: -; v_call: TRBV28; cdr3_aa: CASSLYAGLSNQPQHF; cdr3_nt: TGTGCCAGCAGTTTATATGCAGGGCTTAGCAATCAGCCCCAGCATTTT
j_call: TRBJ2-1; clone_size: -; d_call: TRBD2; v_call: TRBV9; cdr3_aa: CASSSRGFGNYNEQFF; cdr3_nt: TGTGCCAGCAGCTCGCGGGGGTTTGGAAACTACAATGAGCAGTTCTTC
j_call: TRBJ2-1; clone_size: -; d_call: TRBD2; v_call: TRBV28; cdr3_aa: CASSTLAGGRLDEQFF; cdr3_nt: TGTGCCAGCAGTACTCTAGCGGGAGGGCGTTTGGATGAGCAGTTCTTC
j_call: TRBJ2-3; clone_size: many; d_call: -; v_call: TRBV10-1; cdr3_aa: CASSESTAAADTQYF; cdr3_nt: TGCGCCAGCAGTGAGTCAACGGCTGCCGCAGATACGCAGTATTTT
j_call: TRBJ2-7; clone_size: -; d_call: -; v_call: TRBV29-1; cdr3_aa: CSVEETGTAGRYEQYF; cdr3_nt: TGCAGCGTTGAAGAGACAGGGACTGCCGGAAGATACGAGCAGTACTTC
j_call: TRBJ2-1; clone_size: -; d_call: -; v_call: TRBV29-1; cdr3_aa: CSVTRVEQFF; cdr3_nt: TGCAGCGTTACCAGGGTTGAGCAGTTCTTC
j_call: TRBJ2-3; clone_size: -; d_call: TRBD2; v_call: TRBV18; cdr3_aa: CASDNQGLAGHTQYF; cdr3_nt: TGTGCCAGCGACAATCAGGGACTAGCGGGTCATACGCAGTATTTT
j_call: TRBJ2-1; clone_size: many; d_call: -; v_call: TRBV12-3/TRBV12-4; cdr3_aa: CASSLFGGPNSYNEQFF; cdr3_nt: TGTGCCAGCAGTTTATTCGGAGGGCCGAATTCCTACAATGAGCAGTTCTTC
j_call: TRBJ2-1; clone_size: many; d_call: TRBD2; v_call: TRBV27; cdr3_aa: CASSLFLAGGPYNEQFF; cdr3_nt: TGTGCCAGCAGTTTATTTCTCGCGGGAGGGCCTTACAATGAGCAGTTCTTC
j_call: TRBJ1-5; clone_size: few; d_call: -; v_call: TRBV5-1; cdr3_aa: CASSMTVGQPQHF; cdr3_nt: TGCGCCAGCAGCATGACAGTAGGACAGCCCCAGCATTTT
j_call: TRBJ2-5; clone_size: many; d_call: -; v_call: TRBV11-2; cdr3_aa: CASSLAWEETQYF; cdr3_nt: TGTGCCAGCAGCTTAGCTTGGGAGGAGACCCAGTACTTC
j_call: TRBJ1-1; clone_size: many; d_call: -; v_call: TRBV29-1; cdr3_aa: CSVSDTEAFF; cdr3_nt: TGCAGCGTTTCAGACACTGAAGCTTTCTTT
j_call: TRBJ1-2; clone_size: few; d_call: -; v_call: TRBV29-1; cdr3_aa: CSVEEGVNYGYTF; cdr3_nt: TGCAGCGTTGAAGAGGGGGTGAACTATGGCTACACCTTC
j_call: TRBJ1-5; clone_size: -; d_call: -; v_call: TRBV24-1; cdr3_aa: CATSDSIDQPQHF; cdr3_nt: TGTGCCACCAGTGATTCTATAGATCAGCCCCAGCATTTT
j_call: TRBJ2-7; clone_size: -; d_call: TRBD2; v_call: TRBV19; cdr3_aa: CASSNGGLAGFSYEQYF; cdr3_nt: TGTGCCAGTAGTAATGGAGGACTAGCGGGATTCTCCTACGAGCAGTACTTC
j_call: TRBJ2-1; clone_size: -; d_call: TRBD1; v_call: TRBV6-1; cdr3_aa: CASIYRQGAYNEQFF; cdr3_nt: TGTGCCAGCATTTATAGACAGGGGGCTTACAATGAGCAGTTCTTC
j_call: TRBJ1-3; clone_size: many; d_call: TRBD1; v_call: TRBV7-8; cdr3_aa: CASSLAQTGVRNTIYF; cdr3_nt: TGTGCCAGCAGCTTAGCCCAGACAGGGGTGAGAAACACCATATATTTT
j_call: TRBJ2-1; clone_size: few; d_call: TRBD2; v_call: TRBV10-2; cdr3_aa: CASSEPGLAAPHSYNEQFF; cdr3_nt: TGCGCCAGCAGTGAGCCGGGACTAGCGGCTCCACACTCCTACAATGAGCAGTTCTTC
j_call: TRBJ1-1; clone_size: many; d_call: TRBD1; v_call: TRBV20-1; cdr3_aa: CSALWGQGNTEAFF; cdr3_nt: TGCAGTGCTTTGTGGGGACAGGGGAACACTGAAGCTTTCTTT
j_call: TRBJ2-7; clone_size: many; d_call: -; v_call: TRBV10-3; cdr3_aa: CAISESGAPYEQYF; cdr3_nt: TGTGCCATCAGTGAGTCGGGCGCCCCCTACGAGCAGTACTTC
j_call: TRBJ2-1; clone_size: many; d_call: -; v_call: TRBV11-2; cdr3_aa: CASSAATYNEQFF; cdr3_nt: TGTGCCAGCAGCGCGGCTACTTACAATGAGCAGTTCTTC
j_call: TRBJ1-1; clone_size: -; d_call: -; v_call: TRBV6-2/TRBV6-3; cdr3_aa: CASSQGAFF; cdr3_nt: TGTGCCAGCAGTCAGGGAGCTTTCTTT
j_call: TRBJ1-2; clone_size: many; d_call: -; v_call: TRBV7-3; cdr3_aa: CASSLTGRVICDGYTF; cdr3_nt: TGTGCCAGCAGCTTAACGGGCAGGGTGATTTGCGATGGCTACACCTTC
j_call: TRBJ1-6; clone_size: many; d_call: -; v_call: TRBV28; cdr3_aa: CASSGDSPLHF; cdr3_nt: TGTGCCAGCAGCGGCGATTCACCCCTCCACTTT
j_call: TRBJ2-1; clone_size: few; d_call: TRBD2; v_call: TRBV9; cdr3_aa: CASSVERTSGKYNEQFF; cdr3_nt: TGTGCCAGCAGCGTAGAACGGACTAGCGGAAAATACAATGAGCAGTTCTTC
j_call: TRBJ2-7; clone_size: many; d_call: -; v_call: TRBV11-1; cdr3_aa: CASSLRPSVEQYF; cdr3_nt: TGTGCCAGCAGCTTAAGACCCTCCGTCGAGCAGTACTTC
j_call: TRBJ2-1; clone_size: many; d_call: -; v_call: TRBV5-1; cdr3_aa: CASSLGRVDNEQFF; cdr3_nt: TGCGCCAGCAGCTTGGGTCGGGTCGACAATGAGCAGTTCTTC
j_call: TRBJ1-6; clone_size: many; d_call: -; v_call: TRBV6-1; cdr3_aa: CASSSRTVSSYNSPLHF; cdr3_nt: TGTGCCAGCAGTTCCCGGACCGTGAGCTCCTATAATTCACCCCTCCACTTT
j_call: TRBJ2-5; clone_size: many; d_call: TRBD1; v_call: TRBV14; cdr3_aa: CASSQVLDREETQYF; cdr3_nt: TGTGCCAGCAGCCAAGTTTTGGACAGGGAAGAGACCCAGTACTTC
j_call: TRBJ2-1; clone_size: many; d_call: TRBD2; v_call: TRBV28; cdr3_aa: CASSLQTSGTYNEQFF; cdr3_nt: TGTGCCAGCAGTCTTCAAACTAGCGGGACCTACAATGAGCAGTTCTTC
j_call: TRBJ2-2; clone_size: -; d_call: TRBD1; v_call: TRBV19; cdr3_aa: CASSIGTGVSGELFF; cdr3_nt: TGTGCCAGTAGTATCGGGACAGGGGTCTCCGGGGAGCTGTTTTTT
j_call: TRBJ2-1; clone_size: -; d_call: TRBD2; v_call: TRBV9; cdr3_aa: CASSDFSREGFFNEQFF; cdr3_nt: TGTGCCAGCAGCGACTTTTCTCGGGAGGGCTTCTTCAATGAGCAGTTCTTC
j_call: TRBJ2-1; clone_size: many; d_call: TRBD2; v_call: TRBV28; cdr3_aa: CASSFSFRREGLNEQFF; cdr3_nt: TGTGCCAGCAGTTTCTCATTTCGGCGGGAGGGCCTCAATGAGCAGTTCTTC
j_call: TRBJ1-2; clone_size: -; d_call: -; v_call: TRBV14; cdr3_aa: CASSQDQALAYGYTF; cdr3_nt: TGTGCCAGCAGCCAAGATCAAGCCTTAGCCTATGGCTACACCTTC
j_call: TRBJ1-5; clone_size: -; d_call: TRBD1; v_call: TRBV7-9; cdr3_aa: CASSHGSGGLDQPQHF; cdr3_nt: TGTGCCAGCAGCCATGGGTCAGGGGGCTTGGATCAGCCCCAGCATTTT
j_call: TRBJ2-7; clone_size: few; d_call: -; v_call: TRBV19; cdr3_aa: CASSPVELPYEQYF; cdr3_nt: TGTGCCAGTAGTCCAGTAGAATTACCATACGAGCAGTACTTC
j_call: TRBJ2-5; clone_size: many; d_call: TRBD2; v_call: TRBV9; cdr3_aa: CASSGQAGGGETQYF; cdr3_nt: TGTGCCAGCAGCGGCCAAGCGGGAGGCGGGGAGACCCAGTACTTC
j_call: TRBJ2-1; clone_size: -; d_call: TRBD2; v_call: TRBV19; cdr3_aa: CASSIEGTSGRWYNEQFF; cdr3_nt: TGTGCCAGTAGTATAGAAGGGACTAGCGGGAGGTGGTACAATGAGCAGTTCTTC
j_call: TRBJ2-7; clone_size: -; d_call: TRBD2; v_call: TRBV30; cdr3_aa: CAWSGLGTSGNSYYEQYF; cdr3_nt: TGTGCCTGGAGTGGCTTAGGGACTAGCGGGAATAGCTACTACGAGCAGTACTTC
j_call: TRBJ2-1; clone_size: -; d_call: -; v_call: TRBV28; cdr3_aa: CASSFLDYNEQFF; cdr3_nt: TGTGCCAGCAGTTTTCTAGACTACAATGAGCAGTTCTTC
j_call: TRBJ1-5; clone_size: -; d_call: -; v_call: TRBV5-6; cdr3_aa: CASSLEGYGQPQHF; cdr3_nt: TGTGCCAGCAGCTTGGAGGGGTATGGTCAGCCCCAGCATTTT
j_call: TRBJ1-2; clone_size: few; d_call: TRBD1; v_call: TRBV29-1; cdr3_aa: CSVEADLQGAVGYGYTF; cdr3_nt: TGCAGCGTTGAAGCCGATTTACAGGGGGCGGTGGGCTATGGCTACACCTTC
j_call: TRBJ1-4; clone_size: -; d_call: TRBD1; v_call: TRBV9; cdr3_aa: CASSGDSVEKLFF; cdr3_nt: TGTGCCAGCAGCGGGGACAGTGTTGAAAAACTGTTTTTT
j_call: TRBJ2-2; clone_size: few; d_call: -; v_call: TRBV14; cdr3_aa: CASSQDQWGVSTGELFF; cdr3_nt: TGTGCCAGCAGCCAAGATCAATGGGGAGTGAGCACCGGGGAGCTGTTTTTT
j_call: TRBJ2-7; clone_size: -; d_call: TRBD2; v_call: TRBV7-8; cdr3_aa: CASSPGTSGSNEQYF; cdr3_nt: TGTGCCAGCAGCCCAGGGACTAGCGGGAGTAACGAGCAGTACTTC
j_call: TRBJ2-2; clone_size: -; d_call: -; v_call: TRBV18; cdr3_aa: CASSWYGANTGELFF; cdr3_nt: TGTGCCAGCTCCTGGTACGGGGCGAACACCGGGGAGCTGTTTTTT
j_call: TRBJ1-2; clone_size: few; d_call: TRBD1; v_call: TRBV29-1; cdr3_aa: CSVQDGQGIGGYTF; cdr3_nt: TGCAGCGTACAAGATGGACAGGGAATTGGCGGCTACACCTTC
j_call: TRBJ2-2; clone_size: many; d_call: -; v_call: TRBV7-3; cdr3_aa: CASSPLRVAGELFF; cdr3_nt: TGTGCCAGCAGCCCCCTCAGGGTCGCCGGGGAGCTGTTTTTT